A single sample is the source of the 23 T cell receptor beta chains below, sequenced in a study of cytomegalovirus exposure and HLA in healthy donors. Only in-frame clones appear in the TCRdb table, and some are missing; sequencing was by immunoSEQ multiplex PCR. The sample records 120,000 to 150,000 clones, more than 85% being singletons. Sequencing was carried out using PBMCs. These TCRs come from a man aged 18 to 35 in good health and CMV-seronegative.

The V gene is TRBV19, the J gene TRBJ1-1; D perhaps matches TRBD1 (6 bases). Germline assignment: CDR1 LNHDA and CDR2 SQIVND (reference sequence). The CDR3 spans 14 residues. V was trimmed by 6 bases and J by 6 bases, leaving 17 bases between them. This CDR3 is CASSLRQAWPEAFF. The CDR3 DNA reads as TGTGCCAGTAGCCTTCGACAGGCGTGGCCTGAAGCTTTCTTT.

J is TRBJ1-1 and V is TRBV25-1, with no clear D. CDR3 length: 16 residues. Deletions cut 2 bases from V and 4 bases from J, with 17 bases between. The V gene's germline CDR1 is MGHDK and CDR2 SYGVNS. This CDR3 is CASSEGGYEVFTEAFF. As DNA, the CDR3 is TGTGCCAGCAGTGAAGGCGGATATGAGGTTTTCACTGAAGCTTTCTTT.

The chain couples TRBV11-2 to TRBJ2-7, with 9 bases lining up with TRBD1. Germline assignment: CDR1 SGHAT and CDR2 FQNNGV. The CDR3 is made up of 15 amino acids. V lost 5 bases and J lost 5; bases outside the gene matches: 10. The CDR3 protein is CASSQITGGLDEQYF. The CDR3 DNA follows: TGTGCCAGCAGCCAAATCACAGGGGGCCTAGACGAGCAGTACTTC.

The genes are TRBV9 and TRBJ2-2; TRBD2 matches 9 bases. Germline CDR1 reads SGDLS; CDR2 reads YYNGEE. V shed 0 bases and J 4 bases; nucleotides not matched to a gene: 4. This CDR3 region has 16 residues. CDR3 sequence (DNA): TGTGCCAGCAGCGTAGTCGGAGCGGGAGGCACCGGGGAGCTGTTTTTT. Translating gives CASSVVGAGGTGELFF.

V usage is TRBV13 and J usage is TRBJ1-6; 9 nucleotides line up with TRBD1. CDR1 is PRHDT and CDR2 is FYEKMQ in the germline V gene (reference sequence). With 5 bases clipped from V and 9 bases from J, the junction kept 5 bases outside the gene matches. This CDR3 contains 14 residues. The CDR3 DNA reads TGTGCCAGCAGCCACGGACAGGGGAGTTCACCCCTCCACTTT. Translating it yields CASSHGQGSSPLHF.

The genes are TRBV18 and TRBJ1-1; maybe TRBD1 (5 bases). With 1 base removed from V and 3 bases from J, the gap between germline ends came to 18 bases. This CDR3 contains 17 residues. Germline V gives CDR1 KGHSH, CDR2 LQKENI. CDR3 sequence reads: CASSPQLRLEGDTEAFF. The CDR3 DNA sequence: TGTGCCAGCTCACCACAGCTCAGGCTCGAAGGGGACACTGAAGCTTTCTTT.

The rearrangement uses TRBV6-1 and TRBJ2-7; no definite D call. Looked up from germline, CDR1 is MNHNS and CDR2 is SASEGT. The CDR3 is 14 amino acids. V lost 4 bases, J lost 0 bases, and 10 bases lay in between. The CDR3 DNA follows: TGTGCCAGCAGTGGCCGGGTCCTCTCCTACGAGCAGTACTTC. Residues: CASSGRVLSYEQYF.

This chain joins TRBV10-3 and TRBJ2-1; 13 nucleotides line up with TRBD2. V lost 4 bases and J lost 15; bases outside the gene matches: 12. The length of the CDR3 is 15 residues. Germline V gives CDR1 ENHRY, CDR2 SYGVKD. CDR3 residues: CAISAGLAGDIRRFF. CDR3 coding DNA: TGTGCCATCAGTGCCGGACTAGCGGGGGACATCCGTAGGTTCTTC.

The gene calls are TRBV15 and TRBJ2-3, with D possibly being TRBD1 (5 bases). This CDR3 has 14 residues. Germline CDR1 LNHNV, CDR2 YYDKDF (reference sequence). Trimming removed 0 bases at V and 1 base at J, with 5 bases between. The CDR3 region is CATSRDRGTDTQYF. CDR3 DNA: TGTGCCACCAGCAGAGACAGGGGCACAGATACGCAGTATTTT.

The chain uses TRBV28 and TRBJ1-4, with TRBD1 matching over 10 bases. CDR1 is MDHEN, CDR2 SYDVKM, per germline. V was clipped by 4 bases and J by 2 bases; unmatched bases: 10. This CDR3 comprises 18 residues. Written as DNA, the CDR3 is TGTGCCAGCAGTTCCCCCGGACAGGGGGGTGGGACTAATGAAAAACTGTTTTTT. It is translated as CASSSPGQGGGTNEKLFF.

The chain combines TRBV10-3 with TRBJ2-7; 12 bases are a match to TRBD2. Germline V CDR1 and CDR2: ENHRY, SYGVKD. The V and J ends lost 6 bases and 4 bases, in that order; junction bases with no gene match: 1. This CDR3 comprises 13 residues. The CDR3 nucleotides are TGTGCCATCAGGACTAGCGGGGGATACGAGCAGTACTTC. This encodes CAIRTSGGYEQYF.

The genes are TRBV9 and TRBJ2-2; 7 bases fit TRBD2. V lost 3 bases and J lost 2; bases outside the gene matches: 10. The CDR3 is 17 amino acids. From germline, CDR1 is SGDLS and CDR2 YYNGEE. The CDR3 DNA reads as TGTGCCAGCAGCGCGCCCCCGGGACTAATAAACACCGGGGAGCTGTTTTTT. Protein: CASSAPPGLINTGELFF.

This chain uses TRBV7-9 with TRBJ2-1; D is perhaps TRBD1 (6 bases). V was clipped by 5 bases and J by 10 bases, with 18 bases between them. This CDR3 is 14 amino acids long. Germline V gene lookup returns CDR1 SEHNR and CDR2 FQNEAQ (reference sequence). In DNA, the CDR3 is TGTGCCAGCAGCACCCGAGTAGGGGGTATCGAGCAGTTCTTC. Protein: CASSTRVGGIEQFF.

J is TRBJ2-7 and V is TRBV7-9, with D perhaps TRBD2 (6 bases). V lost 0 bases and J 6 bases, leaving 18 bases between the germline ends. CDR3 length: 16 amino acids. From germline, CDR1 is SEHNR and CDR2 FQNEAQ (reference sequence). CDR3 sequence: CASSLARGTSGREQYF. The CDR3 bases are TGTGCCAGCAGCTTAGCGAGGGGAACAAGCGGGCGCGAGCAGTACTTC.

A single count supports this clone. V gene TRBV28 combines with J gene TRBJ1-5; D gene ambiguous. The CDR3 totals 15 residues. Germline CDR1 reads MDHEN; CDR2 reads SYDVKM. V was trimmed by 4 bases and J by 0 bases, leaving 10 bases between them. The CDR3 reads CASSSNTYSNQPQHF. DNA of the CDR3: TGTGCCAGCAGTTCCAATACCTATAGCAATCAGCCCCAGCATTTT.

The rearrangement uses TRBV5-6 and TRBJ1-1, with D perhaps TRBD1 (5 bases). The CDR3 runs 15 residues. V was shortened by 1 base and J by 6 bases, with 16 bases between the two germline ends. From germline, CDR1 is SGHDT and CDR2 YYEEEE. CDR3 residues: CASSLPGSWGAEAFF. DNA for the CDR3: TGTGCCAGCAGCTTGCCTGGGTCCTGGGGGGCTGAAGCTTTCTTT. The full variable domain, its missing parts supplied by reference TRBV5-6 and TRBJ1-1, is DAGVTQSPTHLIKTRGQQVTLRCSPKSGHDTVSWYQQALGQGPQFIFQYYEEEERQRGNFPDRFSGHQFPNYSSELNVNALLLGDSALYLCASSLPGSWGAEAFFGQGTRLTVV.

V gene TRBV7-4 combines with J gene TRBJ2-1; no reliable D call. The CDR3 is 16 residues long. The germline gives CDR1 SGHVT, CDR2 SQSDAQ. V was cut by 1 base and J by 0 bases, with 10 bases left in between. The CDR3 DNA reads TGTGCCAGCAGCTTAGAATGGGCTCCCTCCTACAATGAGCAGTTCTTC. Translated, it gives CASSLEWAPSYNEQFF.

This sequence joins TRBV9 and TRBJ1-6; 8 nucleotides align to TRBD1. J lost 9 bases, V lost 2 bases, and 7 bases had no gene match. The CDR3 length is 15 residues. Germline values: CDR1 SGDLS, CDR2 YYNGEE. As DNA, the CDR3 is TGTGCCAGCAGCGTCGGACAGGGCGGGGTTTCACCCCTCCACTTT. Translating gives CASSVGQGGVSPLHF.

The chain carries TRBV6-5 and TRBJ2-3, with TRBD2 identical over 8 bases. CDR1 MNHEY and CDR2 SVGAGI come from the germline V gene. The CDR3 totals 16 residues. After removal of 2 bases from V and 6 bases from J, the junction contained 10 bases not matched to a gene. CDR3 amino acids: CASSYRAAGVMDTQYF. The CDR3 region has the DNA TGTGCCAGCAGTTACCGAGCAGCGGGGGTGATGGATACGCAGTATTTT.

The V gene is TRBV6-6, the J gene TRBJ2-1; 9 positions agree with TRBD2. In germline, CDR1 is MNHNY, CDR2 SVGAGI (reference sequence). The CDR3 runs 15 residues. Trimming cost V 6 bases and J 9 bases; bases outside gene matches: 12. CDR3: CASRSFAGGHAEQFF. The CDR3 bases are TGTGCCAGCAGGTCCTTTGCGGGGGGGCACGCTGAGCAGTTCTTC.

The CDR3 coding sequence is TGTGCCAGCAGCGGAGACCCGGGACCAGGGGCGGAGACCCAGTACTTC. Translation gives CASSGDPGPGAETQYF. The chain joins TRBV7-9 to TRBJ2-5, with D possibly matching TRBD1 (6 bases). CDR3 length: 16 amino acids. The germline gives CDR1 SEHNR, CDR2 FQNEAQ (reference sequence). V was cut by 5 bases and J by 5 bases, with 21 bases left in between.

CDR3 in DNA: TGTGCCAGCAGTGAAAGCCTGAAATCTGAAGCTTTCTTT. Protein sequence: CASSESLKSEAFF. This chain links TRBV6-1 with TRBJ1-1; D unresolved. V shed 2 bases and J shed 6 bases, with 10 bases lying between them. The length of the CDR3 is 13 residues. Per the germline V gene, CDR1 is MNHNS and CDR2 is SASEGT.

V and J are TRBV6-4 and TRBJ2-4; a weak D match, TRBD1 (5 bases). V lost 2 bases, J lost 9 bases, and 8 bases lay in between. Germline-derived CDR1 and CDR2 are MRHNA and SNTAGT. This CDR3 spans 12 amino acids. The DNA for the CDR3 is TGTGCCAGCAGTGACAGGGGTGGCATTCAGTACTTC. Translation: CASSDRGGIQYF.